The rows below give T cell receptor beta chains drawn from one sample of a study of CD8+CD57+ T cells in acquired aplastic anemia. MiXCR, applied by TCRdb to the reads, yields one record per CDR3 protein. Here the sample spans under 200,000 distinct CDR3 sequences, over 40% being singletons. The sample consisted of sorted CD4+, CD8+, or CD8+CD57+ T cells (not recorded which) from PBMCs. The receptors originated from a human donor with aplastic anemia. Both conserved end residues are part of each CDR3. A D gene is named only where the DNA matches it firmly. Size is omitted from some rows. Given values are once, few, many or a class for expanded clones.

J: TRBJ1-1
V: TRBV29-1
D: NA
size: NA
CDR3: CSVRQAWDTEAFF
DNA: TGCAGCGTGAGACAGGCATGGGACACTGAAGCTTTCTTT

J: TRBJ2-7
V: TRBV11-1
D: TRBD1
size: NA
CDR3: CASSLYLDRDASYEQYF
DNA: TGTGCCAGCAGCTTGTATCTAGACAGGGATGCCTCCTACGAGCAGTACTTC

J: TRBJ2-7
V: TRBV7-9
D: NA
size: many
CDR3: CASSPQSSYEQYF
DNA: TGTGCCAGCAGCCCACAGAGCTCCTACGAGCAGTACTTC

J: TRBJ1-5
V: TRBV9
D: NA
size: NA
CDR3: CASSVGHQPQHF
DNA: TGTGCCAGCAGCGTAGGACATCAGCCCCAGCATTTT

J: TRBJ1-2
V: TRBV29-1
D: NA
size: NA
CDR3: CSVDLQGTYGYTF
DNA: TGCAGCGTAGATCTACAGGGTACCTATGGCTACACCTTC

J: TRBJ2-7
V: TRBV15
D: TRBD1
size: NA
CDR3: CATSSRGQGISYEQYF
DNA: TGCGCCACCAGCAGCCGGGGACAGGGGATATCCTACGAGCAGTACTTC

J: TRBJ1-2
V: TRBV29-1
D: NA
size: NA
CDR3: CGARVGGGYTF
DNA: TGCGGTGCTAGAGTGGGAGGCGGCTACACCTTC

J: TRBJ2-1
V: TRBV6-5
D: NA
size: NA
CDR3: CASSYSSVRATYNEQFF
DNA: TGTGCCAGCAGTTACTCGAGTGTCAGGGCGACCTACAATGAGCAGTTCTTC

J: TRBJ1-2
V: TRBV12-3/TRBV12-4
D: NA
size: many
CDR3: CASSLGQKAGYTF
DNA: TGTGCCAGCAGCCTAGGACAGAAGGCCGGCTACACCTTC

J: TRBJ1-2
V: TRBV6-1
D: NA
size: NA
CDR3: CASSETGPNYGYTF
DNA: TGTGCCAGCAGCGAGACAGGACCAAACTATGGCTACACCTTC

J: TRBJ1-1
V: TRBV5-1
D: NA
size: NA
CDR3: CASSTGLSSSVNTEAFF
DNA: TGCGCCAGCAGCACCGGACTCTCCAGTTCGGTGAACACTGAAGCTTTCTTT

J: TRBJ2-7
V: TRBV19
D: NA
size: many
CDR3: CASSNGPSAYEQYF
DNA: TGTGCCAGTAGTAACGGGCCCTCCGCCTACGAGCAGTACTTC

J: TRBJ1-2
V: TRBV18
D: NA
size: few
CDR3: CASSPSNNYGYTF
DNA: TGTGCCAGCTCACCTTCAAATAACTATGGCTACACCTTC

J: TRBJ2-7
V: TRBV20-1
D: TRBD1
size: many
CDR3: CSARDRDRGYYGEQYF
DNA: TGCAGTGCTAGAGATCGAGACAGGGGCTACTACGGCGAGCAGTACTTC

J: TRBJ1-2
V: TRBV7-2
D: NA
size: NA
CDR3: CASSLTWGYTF
DNA: TGTGCCAGCAGCTTAACGTGGGGCTACACCTTC

J: TRBJ1-3
V: TRBV18
D: NA
size: NA
CDR3: CASSPSMISGNTIYF
DNA: TGTGCCAGCTCACCAAGTATGATTTCTGGAAACACCATATATTTT

J: TRBJ2-3
V: TRBV7-3
D: NA
size: NA
CDR3: CASSHSGLSTDTQYF
DNA: TGTGCCAGCAGCCACTCTGGGCTGAGCACAGATACGCAGTATTTT

J: TRBJ2-5
V: TRBV6-2/TRBV6-3
D: NA
size: many
CDR3: CASSSRPRETQYF
DNA: TGTGCCAGCAGTTCGCGACCCCGGGAGACCCAGTACTTC

J: TRBJ1-6
V: TRBV5-8
D: NA
size: NA
CDR3: CASSLQPYNSPLHF
DNA: TGTGCCAGCAGCTTACAGCCCTATAATTCACCCCTCCACTTT

J: TRBJ2-3
V: TRBV9
D: TRBD2
size: NA
CDR3: CASSVGTSGVITDTQYF
DNA: TGTGCCAGCAGCGTAGGGACTAGCGGGGTTATCACAGATACGCAGTATTTT

J: TRBJ1-5
V: TRBV24-1
D: NA
size: NA
CDR3: CATSDFYSNQPQHF
DNA: TGTGCCACCAGTGATTTTTATAGCAATCAGCCCCAGCATTTT

J: TRBJ2-3
V: TRBV29-1
D: NA
size: NA
CDR3: CSVGTTEPTDTQYF
DNA: TGCAGCGTTGGGACCACCGAGCCCACAGATACGCAGTATTTT

J: TRBJ2-1
V: TRBV7-2
D: TRBD2
size: NA
CDR3: CASSSTSGSDNEQFF
DNA: TGCGCCAGCAGCTCAACTAGCGGGTCAGACAATGAGCAGTTCTTC

J: TRBJ2-5
V: TRBV19
D: NA
size: NA
CDR3: CASSMGGTAQDGEYF
DNA: TGTGCCAGTAGTATGGGCGGGACAGCCCAAGACGGGGAGTACTTC

J: TRBJ1-1
V: TRBV10-3
D: NA
size: NA
CDR3: CASNREGKTEAFF
DNA: TGTGCCAGTAACAGGGAGGGAAAAACTGAAGCCTTCTTT

J: TRBJ2-2
V: TRBV25-1
D: NA
size: many
CDR3: CASRTWGAANTGELFF
DNA: TGTGCCAGCAGAACTTGGGGAGCTGCGAACACCGGGGAGCTGTTTTTT

J: TRBJ1-5
V: TRBV10-3
D: NA
size: medium-sized
CDR3: CAISESIGEPQHF
DNA: TGTGCCATCAGTGAGTCGATCGGAGAGCCCCAGCATTTT

J: TRBJ2-5
V: TRBV10-1
D: NA
size: NA
CDR3: CASSAGLKGTQYF
DNA: TGCGCCAGCAGTGCCGGCCTCAAGGGGACCCAGTACTTC

J: TRBJ2-5
V: TRBV19
D: TRBD1
size: many
CDR3: CATTGAPGETQYF
DNA: TGTGCCACTACAGGGGCTCCGGGGGAGACCCAGTACTTC

J: TRBJ2-7
V: TRBV10-3
D: NA
size: NA
CDR3: CAISDNYEQYF
DNA: TGTGCCATCAGTGACAACTACGAGCAGTACTTC

J: TRBJ2-1
V: TRBV19
D: NA
size: many
CDR3: CASSPRTTPGNEQFF
DNA: TGTGCCAGTAGTCCGCGAACTACTCCTGGGAATGAGCAGTTCTTC

J: TRBJ1-1
V: TRBV20-1
D: NA
size: NA
CDR3: CSAGRLWDTEAFF
DNA: TGCAGTGCCGGGAGGCTTTGGGACACTGAAGCTTTCTTT

J: TRBJ1-5
V: TRBV6-1
D: NA
size: NA
CDR3: CATEVAGNQPQHF
DNA: TGTGCCACAGAGGTGGCCGGCAATCAGCCCCAGCATTTT

J: TRBJ2-5
V: TRBV20-1
D: NA
size: NA
CDR3: CSAKQGGETQYF
DNA: TGCAGTGCTAAACAGGGTGGGGAGACCCAGTACTTC

J: TRBJ2-5
V: TRBV30
D: NA
size: many
CDR3: CAWSDAAEVETQYF
DNA: TGTGCCTGGAGTGATGCGGCGGAGGTGGAGACCCAGTACTTC

J: TRBJ1-1
V: TRBV20-1
D: TRBD1
size: NA
CDR3: CSASRQGAAVGKAFF
DNA: TGCAGTGCTTCCAGACAGGGGGCTGCGGTGGGTAAAGCTTTCTTT

J: TRBJ2-1
V: TRBV6-1
D: TRBD2
size: many
CDR3: CASSDNSGRQYNEQFF
DNA: TGTGCCAGCAGTGATAATAGCGGGAGGCAGTACAATGAGCAGTTCTTC